These T cell receptor beta chains were read from a single sample in a study of cytomegalovirus exposure and HLA in healthy donors. Clones were read by immunoSEQ multiplex PCR, and TCRdb kept only the in-frame ones, dropping some. Of 150,000 or so clones in the sample, 89% are singletons; the top ten hold about 10%. The sequencing input was PBMCs. These receptors were taken from a woman younger than 35 in good health and CMV-seropositive. CDR3s include the opening cysteine and the closing phenylalanine or tryptophan. The order of the fields is D gene, V gene, J gene, clone size, CDR3 protein, CDR3 DNA. A D gene is named only where the DNA matches it firmly. Some rows have no size entry. The others give once, few or many, or a class for an expanded clone.

d_call: .; v_call: TRBV10-3; j_call: TRBJ2-7; clone_size: once; cdr3_aa: CAISDPLSGTYEQYF; cdr3_nt: TGTGCCATCAGTGACCCCCTGTCAGGAACCTACGAGCAGTACTTC
d_call: TRBD2; v_call: TRBV10-2; j_call: TRBJ2-3; clone_size: .; cdr3_aa: CASRGGLGKSTDTQYF; cdr3_nt: TGCGCCAGCAGGGGGGGACTAGGCAAAAGCACAGATACGCAGTATTTT
d_call: .; v_call: TRBV6-4; j_call: TRBJ2-6; clone_size: .; cdr3_aa: CASSLQGTGANVLTF; cdr3_nt: TGTGCCAGCAGTTTACAGGGTACTGGGGCCAACGTCCTGACTTTC
d_call: .; v_call: TRBV9; j_call: TRBJ2-2; clone_size: .; cdr3_aa: CASSVRTVTEFYGELFF; cdr3_nt: TGTGCCAGCAGCGTTCGGACAGTAACCGAATTTTACGGGGAGCTGTTTTTT
d_call: .; v_call: TRBV28; j_call: TRBJ1-1; clone_size: .; cdr3_aa: CASSLRQGNTEAFF; cdr3_nt: TGTGCCAGCAGTTTGAGGCAGGGGAACACTGAAGCTTTCTTT
d_call: TRBD1; v_call: TRBV28; j_call: TRBJ2-1; clone_size: .; cdr3_aa: CASSFADRGPKNEQFF; cdr3_nt: TGTGCCAGCAGTTTCGCGGACAGGGGGCCCAAAAATGAGCAGTTCTTC
d_call: TRBD1; v_call: TRBV9; j_call: TRBJ2-7; clone_size: .; cdr3_aa: CASSVGQGAGEQYF; cdr3_nt: TGTGCCAGCAGCGTGGGACAGGGGGCGGGGGAGCAGTACTTC
d_call: .; v_call: TRBV10-3; j_call: TRBJ1-3; clone_size: .; cdr3_aa: CAIGRGLSSGNTIYF; cdr3_nt: TGTGCCATCGGGCGGGGCCTGAGCTCTGGAAACACCATATATTTT
d_call: TRBD1; v_call: TRBV12-5; j_call: TRBJ2-1; clone_size: .; cdr3_aa: CASGLPGQGDEQFF; cdr3_nt: TGTGCTAGTGGTTTGCCCGGACAGGGCGACGAGCAGTTCTTC
d_call: TRBD1; v_call: TRBV7-9; j_call: TRBJ1-6; clone_size: .; cdr3_aa: CASSLAGQGNSPLHF; cdr3_nt: TGTGCCAGCAGCTTAGCGGGACAGGGTAATTCACCCCTCCACTTT
d_call: TRBD1; v_call: TRBV28; j_call: TRBJ2-6; clone_size: .; cdr3_aa: CASRPGQGGSGANVLTF; cdr3_nt: TGTGCCAGCAGGCCGGGACAGGGTGGATCTGGGGCCAACGTCCTGACTTTC
d_call: TRBD2; v_call: TRBV28; j_call: TRBJ2-5; clone_size: .; cdr3_aa: CASRPTGLAGVETQYF; cdr3_nt: TGTGCCAGCAGACCCACGGGACTAGCGGGGGTGGAGACCCAGTACTTC
d_call: .; v_call: TRBV6-5; j_call: TRBJ2-1; clone_size: once; cdr3_aa: CASSDRGYYNEQFF; cdr3_nt: TGTGCCAGCAGCGATAGAGGATACTACAATGAGCAGTTCTTC
d_call: TRBD1; v_call: TRBV4-2; j_call: TRBJ1-6; clone_size: .; cdr3_aa: CASSQQGGQGSPLHF; cdr3_nt: TGTGCCAGCAGCCAACAGGGGGGACAGGGGTCACCCCTCCACTTT
d_call: TRBD2; v_call: TRBV15; j_call: TRBJ2-1; clone_size: .; cdr3_aa: CATSTVGGSPYNEQFF; cdr3_nt: TGTGCCACCAGCACCGTGGGGGGGTCCCCCTACAATGAGCAGTTCTTC
d_call: .; v_call: TRBV9; j_call: TRBJ1-1; clone_size: many; cdr3_aa: CASSVDTPAEAFF; cdr3_nt: TGTGCCAGCAGCGTAGATACACCAGCTGAAGCTTTCTTT
d_call: TRBD2; v_call: TRBV15; j_call: TRBJ2-7; clone_size: .; cdr3_aa: CATSSRAGLYEQYF; cdr3_nt: TGTGCCACCAGCAGTCGAGCGGGGCTCTACGAGCAGTACTTC
d_call: .; v_call: TRBV5-4; j_call: TRBJ1-2; clone_size: .; cdr3_aa: CACTGSPNYGYTF; cdr3_nt: TGTGCCTGTACAGGGAGCCCTAACTATGGCTACACCTTC
d_call: TRBD1; v_call: TRBV28; j_call: TRBJ1-2; clone_size: .; cdr3_aa: CASSLGQGRIYGYTF; cdr3_nt: TGTGCCAGCAGTCTCGGACAGGGGCGAATCTATGGCTACACCTTC
d_call: .; v_call: TRBV6-5; j_call: TRBJ2-1; clone_size: .; cdr3_aa: CATNQGGLGDNEQFF; cdr3_nt: TGTGCCACCAATCAGGGGGGACTAGGGGACAATGAGCAGTTCTTC
d_call: TRBD1; v_call: TRBV19; j_call: TRBJ2-5; clone_size: .; cdr3_aa: CASSMTGVATQYF; cdr3_nt: TGTGCCAGTAGTATGACAGGGGTGGCGACCCAGTACTTC
d_call: TRBD1; v_call: TRBV6-6; j_call: TRBJ1-2; clone_size: .; cdr3_aa: CASSETGTGAYGYTF; cdr3_nt: TGTGCCAGCAGTGAGACCGGGACAGGGGCCTATGGCTACACCTTC
d_call: .; v_call: TRBV28; j_call: TRBJ2-1; clone_size: .; cdr3_aa: CASTEYNEQFF; cdr3_nt: TGTGCCAGCACGGAGTACAATGAGCAGTTCTTC
d_call: .; v_call: TRBV27; j_call: TRBJ1-6; clone_size: few; cdr3_aa: CASSFLSSYNSPLHF; cdr3_nt: TGTGCCAGCAGCTTTCTGAGCTCCTATAATTCACCCCTCCACTTT
d_call: TRBD1; v_call: TRBV2; j_call: TRBJ1-5; clone_size: .; cdr3_aa: CASSERGQGSNQPQHF; cdr3_nt: TGTGCCAGCAGTGAACGTGGACAGGGGAGCAATCAGCCCCAGCATTTT
d_call: .; v_call: TRBV5-6; j_call: TRBJ2-3; clone_size: .; cdr3_aa: CASSLMGAVSTDTQYF; cdr3_nt: TGTGCCAGCAGCTTGATGGGGGCTGTCAGCACAGATACGCAGTATTTT
d_call: .; v_call: TRBV5-6; j_call: TRBJ1-2; clone_size: few; cdr3_aa: CASTGARRDYGYTF; cdr3_nt: TGTGCCAGCACAGGAGCAAGGCGGGACTATGGCTACACCTTC
d_call: .; v_call: TRBV7-9; j_call: TRBJ2-7; clone_size: .; cdr3_aa: CASSFTGQRGEQYF; cdr3_nt: TGTGCCAGCAGCTTTACGGGCCAAAGGGGCGAGCAGTACTTC
d_call: TRBD2; v_call: TRBV7-2; j_call: TRBJ2-3; clone_size: once; cdr3_aa: CASSHGLAGGREYF; cdr3_nt: TGTGCCAGCAGCCACGGACTAGCGGGGGGGCGGGAGTATTTT
d_call: .; v_call: TRBV15; j_call: TRBJ2-7; clone_size: .; cdr3_aa: CATSSLTTEVREQYF; cdr3_nt: TGTGCCACCAGCAGCTTAACCACGGAGGTCCGCGAGCAGTACTTC
d_call: .; v_call: TRBV9; j_call: TRBJ2-2; clone_size: .; cdr3_aa: CASSVTTGRDTGELFF; cdr3_nt: TGTGCCAGCAGCGTAACAACAGGGCGAGACACCGGGGAGCTGTTTTTT
d_call: TRBD1; v_call: TRBV7-9; j_call: TRBJ1-2; clone_size: .; cdr3_aa: CASSRQGAGGYTF; cdr3_nt: TGTGCCAGCAGCCGACAGGGGGCAGGTGGCTACACCTTC